This T cell receptor (beta chain) was retrieved from a study of identical twins. Whole-study results and caveats: Excess sharing between twins was weaker in beta out-of-frame sequences.

Many counts were recorded for this clonotype. The antigen is undetermined. From germline, CDR1 is LGHNA and CDR2 YNFKEQ. There are 12 residues in the CDR3. Between the trimmed V and J ends, which lost 0 bases and 7 bases, there was a span of 4 bases. TCRdb re-called the 5' RACE reads through MiXCR, storing one row per CDR3 protein. The sample includes about 570,000 distinct CDR3 sequences, nearly 10% of them seen just once. The data also belong to a second study, concerning yellow fever vaccine responses in identical twins. That source notes: Reportedly, twins' vaccine T cell responses looked partly convergent and partly personalized.

The sequence derives from a woman aged 18 to 35 in good health. The sample was PBMCs. The chain links TRBV4-2 to TRBJ2-1; D is unresolved. CDR3 amino acids: CASSQDGNEQFF. Written as DNA, the CDR3 is TGTGCCAGCAGCCAAGATGGTAATGAGCAGTTCTTC.